Included here is one T cell receptor (beta chain) sequence, with context. The antigen remains undetermined. An end of the junction differs from the germline gene, which may be a read error. Production of TCR beta cDNA used around 500 ng total RNA together with a constant-region primer. Three rounds of nested multiplex PCR with slightly modified ARM-PCR produced TCR beta libraries. MiXCR was run by TCRdb on the multiplex PCR reads, yielding one entry per CDR3 protein. The sample lists approximately 88,000 distinct CDR3 sequences; less than 75% were seen once. Co-extraction of RNA and DNA was performed on about 19-32 mg of unsorted bulk tissue. Each participant had primary liver carcinoma, and surgical resection was the treatment. This entry comes from a study of tumor-infiltrating lymphocytes in primary liver carcinoma. In the study overall: Participating patients were men and women between 30 and 69 years old. Tumors were staged T1-T3 N0M0 and measured 4.2 to 10 cm across.

Findings and limits, study-wide: The top-250-clone fraction was significantly higher in tumors than in blood (p = 0.039).

The receptor comes from a man between 35 and 55 years old with primary liver carcinoma and hepatitis B virus infection. The sample comprised tumor-adjacent normal liver tissue.

CDR3 coding DNA: TGTGCCATCAGTGCCAAGCTAGCGAGAACCGGGGAGCTGTTTTTT. This sequence encodes CAISAKLARTGELFF. The chain employs TRBV24-1 and TRBJ2-2; perhaps TRBD2 as D (6 bases). In germline, CDR1 is KGHDR, CDR2 SFDVKD. The length of the CDR3 is 15 residues.